This TCR beta chain was sequenced in a study of cytomegalovirus exposure and HLA in healthy donors. Study-wide results and limits: It was about 180 TCR beta chains that were listed as cytomegalovirus-associated. It was shown in a later analysis that HLA-associated TCR beta chains were more clonally expanded than other, equally common chains.

The CDR3 covers 13 residues. The germline CDR1 and CDR2 sequences are KGHSH and LQKENI. After removal of 4 bases from V and 3 bases from J, the junction contained 0 bases not matched to a gene. PCR was performed using 60 Vbeta and 13 Jbeta primers. Profiled with immunoSEQ multiplex PCR; TCRdb holds only in-frame clones, not every one. The sample includes about 91,000 clones, around nine tenths of them seen just once. Turning to this clone: Its antigen is as yet unknown.

The receptor's source is a man younger than 40 in good health and CMV-seropositive. The chain employs TRBV18 and TRBJ1-1, with 9 positions matching TRBD1. The sequencing input was PBMCs. CDR3 sequence: CASSRDRDTEAFF. DNA for the CDR3: TGTGCCAGCTCACGGGACAGGGACACTGAAGCTTTCTTT.